The rows below give T cell receptor beta chains drawn from one sample of a study of tumor-infiltrating lymphocytes in primary liver carcinoma. Using its own MiXCR run on the multiplex PCR reads, TCRdb lists one record per CDR3 protein. This repertoire shows 45,000 to 65,000 distinct CDR3 sequences, roughly 80% found once; its top ten account for less than 25%. Sequences were obtained from liver tumor tissue from sampling region 5. These receptors were taken from a man in his forties with primary liver carcinoma and hepatitis B virus infection. Both conserved end residues are part of each CDR3. D genes are given only for firm matches. Clone size is given for some rows only: seen once, a few or many times, or a class if the clone is expanded.

D | size | J | V | CDR3 | DNA
TRBD2 | - | TRBJ2-3 | TRBV4-1 | CAYSQANSGAHADTQYF | TGCGCCTACAGCCAAGCAAATAGCGGGGCCCACGCAGATACGCAGTATTTT
- | - | TRBJ2-5 | TRBV19 | CAIRPAGETQYF | TGTGCCATTCGACCAGCGGGAGAGACCCAGTACTTC
- | - | TRBJ2-2 | TRBV28 | CVSSRTTENTRELFF | TGTGTCAGCAGTCGAACGACAGAGAACACCCGGGAGCTGTTTTTT
- | - | TRBJ1-2 | TRBV29-1 | CSVMSAGKRNYAYTF | TGTAGCGTTATGAGTGCGGGGAAGAGGAACTATGCCTACACCTTC
- | - | TRBJ2-1 | TRBV12-3/TRBV12-4 | CASSPLMANKQLF | TGTGCCAGCAGCCCCTTGATGGCCAATAAGCAGCTCTTC
TRBD1 | - | TRBJ2-7 | TRBV4-3 | CASSQGLGQVPYDQYF | TGCGCCAGCAGCCAAGGCCTGGGACAGGTTCCCTACGATCAGTACTTC
TRBD2 | many | TRBJ2-3 | TRBV6-2/TRBV6-3 | CASSYTLAGGPEYF | TGTGCCAGCAGTTACACCCTAGCGGGAGGCCCAGAGTATTTT
- | - | TRBJ2-1 | TRBV11-2 | CASSFRGPLDNERFF | TGTGCCAGCAGCTTTAGGGGACCACTCGACAATGAGCGGTTCTTC
TRBD1 | - | TRBJ2-7 | TRBV29-1 | CSVTDRVDHVEQYF | TGCAGCGTCACGGACAGGGTGGATCACGTTGAGCAGTACTTC
- | - | TRBJ2-2 | TRBV5-1 | CASSSVPGKTNTGELFF | TGTGCCAGCAGCTCGGTCCCGGGAAAGACGAACACCGGGGAGCTGTTTTTT
TRBD2 | - | TRBJ2-7 | TRBV29-1 | CCPLTSDHEQYF | TGCTGCCCCCTGACTAGCGACCACGAGCAGTACTTC
- | - | TRBJ1-2 | TRBV5-4 | CPSRPGTANYGYTF | TGTCCCAGCAGGCCAGGGACCGCTAACTATGGCTACACGTTC
- | - | TRBJ1-1 | TRBV5-1 | CASSPETCEAFF | TGCGCCAGCAGCCCTGAGACATGTGAAGCTTTCTTT
- | - | TRBJ2-3 | TRBV5-6 | CASSSGTSKKADTQYF | TGTGCCAGCAGCTCGGGGACCTCCAAAAAAGCCGATACACAGTATTTT
- | - | TRBJ2-3 | TRBV12-3/TRBV12-4 | CASSRNRDGSDTQYF | TGTGCCAGCAGTCGGAACAGGGATGGATCAGATACGCAGTATTTT
TRBD2 | - | TRBJ2-5 | TRBV12-3/TRBV12-4 | CASSGVRGEENQYF | TGTGCCAGCAGCGGCGTACGGGGGGAAGAGAACCAGTACTTC
TRBD2 | many | TRBJ2-7 | TRBV28 | CASSLTSGRRYEQYF | TGTGCCAGCAGTTTAACAAGCGGGAGAAGGTACGAGCAGTACTTC
- | - | TRBJ2-3 | TRBV18 | CASTPIALDTHYF | TGTGCCAGCACACCCATAGCGTTGGATACGCATTATTTT
- | - | TRBJ2-3 | TRBV11-2 | CASSSITEDTQYF | TGTGCCAGCAGCTCCATCACGGAGGATACGCAGTATTTT
TRBD1 | - | TRBJ2-2 | TRBV6-1 | CASTGRSGTGGNGELSF | TGTGCCAGCACCGGAAGAAGCGGGACAGGGGGCAACGGGGAGCTATCTTTT
- | - | TRBJ2-7 | TRBV20-1 | CSARPWGEQHF | TGCAGTGCTAGACCCTGGGGGGAGCAGCACTTC
- | - | TRBJ2-7 | TRBV28 | CASTPPFGSRANEQYF | TGTGCCAGCACTCCCCCCTTCGGCAGTAGGGCCAACGAGCAGTACTTC
TRBD2 | - | TRBJ2-5 | TRBV7-8 | CASCRRAGVREETQYF | TGTGCCAGCTGCCGAAGGGCGGGAGTGAGGGAAGAGACTCAGTACTTC
TRBD2 | once | TRBJ2-1 | TRBV5-4 | CASTMASGRGYNEQFF | TGTGCCAGCACCATGGCGAGCGGGAGGGGTTACAATGAGCAGTTCTTC
- | - | TRBJ1-1 | TRBV11-2 | CPSSLSLYTEAFF | TGTCCCAGCAGCTTAAGCCTGTACACTGAAGCTTTCTTT
- | - | TRBJ2-2 | TRBV6-1 | CANSRIFTGELFF | TGTGCCAACAGTCGGATTTTCACCGGGGAGCTGTTTTTT
- | - | TRBJ1-1 | TRBV10-2 | CANSVVENTEAFF | TGCGCCAACAGTGTGGTAGAAAACACTGAAGCTTTCTTT
- | - | TRBJ2-6 | TRBV6-1 | CASSGTADGANVMTF | TGTGCCAGCAGTGGGACGGCCGATGGGGCCAACGTCATGACTTTC
TRBD2 | - | TRBJ2-1 | TRBV11-2 | CTSSFQWVSGTSGSHVQFF | TGTACCAGCAGCTTCCAATGGGTGTCTGGGACTAGCGGGAGTCATGTGCAGTTCTTC
TRBD2 | - | TRBJ2-1 | TRBV29-1 | CSVEFLELAEYNEQFF | TGCAGCGTGGAATTTTTGGAGCTAGCGGAGTACAATGAGCAGTTCTTC
- | - | TRBJ2-3 | TRBV20-1 | CSARDSGDGTDTQYF | TGCAGTGCTAGAGATAGCGGTGATGGCACAGATACGCAGTATTTT
TRBD2 | - | TRBJ2-3 | TRBV29-1 | CSVERREVTDTQYF | TGCAGCGTTGAGAGGCGGGAGGTTACAGATACGCAGTATTTT
- | - | TRBJ2-3 | TRBV5-1 | CASSLGHNTDTQNF | TGCGCCAGTAGCTTGGGACACAACACAGATACGCAGAATTTT
- | once | TRBJ2-1 | TRBV14 | CPSSQEGQGTGYNEKFF | TGTCCCAGCAGCCAAGAGGGTCAGGGGACGGGGTACAATGAGAAGTTCTTC